The rows below give T cell receptor beta chains drawn from one sample of a study of blood T cells in healthy people across ages. Each CDR3 protein is one row after TCRdb ran MiXCR on the 5' RACE reads. The sample shows about 2 million distinct CDR3 sequences, around half of them seen only once. Sequencing was done on a sample of blood. These receptors were obtained from a middle-aged woman in good health. CDR3s include the opening cysteine and the closing phenylalanine or tryptophan. The D gene is left open where the match is weak. Where a row states a size, it is once, few, many or the class of an expanded clone; other rows omit it.

D: TRBD1; J: TRBJ2-7; size: once; V: TRBV6-6; CDR3: CASSYAIGGDELYF; DNA: TGTGCCAGCAGTTACGCGATAGGGGGCGACGAGCTGTACTTC
D: -; J: TRBJ1-2; size: -; V: TRBV5-1; CDR3: CASSNQIQYGYTF; DNA: TGCGCCAGCAGTAATCAAATCCAATATGGCTACACCTTC
D: -; J: TRBJ1-1; size: -; V: TRBV10-3; CDR3: CAISESVVEAFF; DNA: TGTGCCATCAGTGAGTCTGTCGTTGAAGCTTTCTTT
D: TRBD2; J: TRBJ2-7; size: -; V: TRBV3-1; CDR3: CASSQRSGGAGDEQYF; DNA: TGTGCCAGCAGCCAACGGAGCGGGGGGGCCGGGGATGAGCAGTACTTC
D: TRBD2; J: TRBJ2-3; size: -; V: TRBV20-1; CDR3: CSARMGLAGGPDTQYF; DNA: TGCAGTGCTAGAATGGGACTAGCGGGGGGGCCAGATACGCAGTATTTT
D: -; J: TRBJ2-7; size: -; V: TRBV10-2; CDR3: CASTQTDEQYF; DNA: TGCGCCAGCACCCAGACAGACGAGCAGTACTTC
D: -; J: TRBJ2-7; size: -; V: TRBV5-5; CDR3: CASSLRETSDGYEQYF; DNA: TGTGCCAGCAGCCTTAGGGAGACTAGTGACGGGTACGAGCAGTACTTC
D: -; J: TRBJ1-4; size: -; V: TRBV12-3/TRBV12-4; CDR3: CASSHRQVREKLFF; DNA: TGTGCCAGCAGTCACCGACAGGTTCGAGAAAAACTGTTTTTT
D: TRBD2; J: TRBJ2-5; size: once; V: TRBV6-2/TRBV6-3; CDR3: CAGSYSMGLGETQYF; DNA: TGTGCCGGCAGTTACTCGATGGGACTAGGAGAGACCCAGTACTTC
D: -; J: TRBJ2-1; size: -; V: TRBV27; CDR3: CASATSSAWDEQFF; DNA: TGTGCCAGCGCGACTAGTTCCGCTTGGGATGAGCAGTTCTTC
D: -; J: TRBJ1-1; size: -; V: TRBV6-1; CDR3: CASSEGSQGSEAFF; DNA: TGTGCCAGCAGTGAAGGGAGCCAGGGTTCTGAAGCTTTCTTT
D: -; J: TRBJ2-1; size: -; V: TRBV6-1; CDR3: CASSEPVSDEQFF; DNA: TGTGCCAGCAGTGAACCGGTTAGCGATGAGCAGTTCTTC
D: -; J: TRBJ1-2; size: -; V: TRBV15; CDR3: CATSGEAGLLSGYTF; DNA: TGTGCCACCAGCGGGGAAGCGGGACTCTTGAGTGGCTACACCTTC
D: -; J: TRBJ2-3; size: -; V: TRBV7-2; CDR3: CASSGMISTDTQYF; DNA: TGTGCCAGCAGCGGTATGATAAGCACAGATACGCAGTATTTT
D: TRBD1; J: TRBJ2-4; size: few; V: TRBV5-1; CDR3: CASSTTTGVLAKNIQYF; DNA: TGCGCCAGCAGCACCACGACAGGGGTCCTAGCCAAAAACATTCAGTACTTC
D: -; J: TRBJ1-6; size: -; V: TRBV6-5; CDR3: CASSYSTGAGSSYNSPLHF; DNA: TGTGCCAGCAGTTACTCGACGGGGGCCGGGAGCTCCTATAATTCACCCCTCCACTTT
D: TRBD1; J: TRBJ2-4; size: few; V: TRBV24-1; CDR3: CATSDWDRGAQYF; DNA: TGTGCCACCAGTGATTGGGACAGGGGAGCTCAGTACTTC
D: -; J: TRBJ2-7; size: -; V: TRBV12-3/TRBV12-4; CDR3: CASSPTGFSFYEQYF; DNA: TGTGCCAGCAGTCCCACAGGGTTTAGCTTCTACGAGCAGTACTTC
D: -; J: TRBJ1-2; size: few; V: TRBV7-9; CDR3: CASSLSGGAYGYTF; DNA: TGTGCCAGCAGCTTATCGGGGGGCGCCTATGGCTACACCTTC
D: -; J: TRBJ2-2; size: -; V: TRBV4-3; CDR3: CASSLGGGGQDGELFF; DNA: TGCGCCAGCAGTCTAGGGGGCGGGGGGCAGGACGGGGAGCTGTTTTTT
D: TRBD1; J: TRBJ1-1; size: -; V: TRBV5-1; CDR3: CASSYFAGTGGNTEAFF; DNA: TGCGCCAGCAGCTATTTTGCCGGGACAGGGGGGAACACTGAAGCTTTCTTT
D: -; J: TRBJ2-1; size: -; V: TRBV12-3/TRBV12-4; CDR3: CASSLEQVGYNKQFF; DNA: TGTGCCAGCAGTTTAGAACAGGTCGGGTACAATAAGCAGTTCTTC
D: -; J: TRBJ1-1; size: -; V: TRBV4-3; CDR3: CASSQGRPATEAFF; DNA: TGCGCCAGCAGCCAAGGCCGGCCGGCCACTGAAGCTTTCTTT